Listed here are 31 T cell receptor beta chains from one sample, sequenced in a study of molecular identifiers for immune sequencing clone quantification. TCRdb redid the calling of the PCR reads with MiXCR, one entry per CDR3 protein. The sample includes over 600,000 distinct CDR3 sequences, about 20% of them seen just once. Sequencing used naive CD8+ T cells from blood, with Jurkat cell RNA spiked in. Subset meaning: FACS-sorted CD8+CD4-CCR7+CD45RA+ naive T cells. These receptors were collected from a human donor in good health. Some libraries in this study had Jurkat cell RNA spiked in.

This clonotype came up many times. J is TRBJ2-5 and V is TRBV6-2 or TRBV6-3; 9 positions agree with TRBD1. With V trimmed by 4 bases and J by 2 bases, 8 bases remained unmatched. The length of the CDR3 is 16 residues. The V gene's germline CDR1 is MNHEY and CDR2 SVGEGT. The CDR3 DNA sequence: TGTGCCAGCAGTTCCGCCGGACAGGGGATTCAAGAGACCCAGTACTTC. As protein: CASSSAGQGIQETQYF.

The chain employs TRBV9 and TRBJ1-4; tentatively, D is TRBD1 (6 bases). From germline, CDR1 is SGDLS and CDR2 YYNGEE. The CDR3 covers 15 residues. Between the trimmed V and J ends, which lost 3 bases and 8 bases, there was a span of 17 bases. In DNA, the CDR3 is TGTGCCAGCAGCGCCGATTGGGGGCTGGGAGAAAAACTGTTTTTT. Its translation is CASSADWGLGEKLFF.

DNA for the CDR3: TGTGCCAGCAGTTTATCCTACCAATTTGAAGCTTTCTTT. Its protein product is CASSLSYQFEAFF. This chain connects TRBV28 to TRBJ1-1; no clear D. The CDR3 contains 13 residues. In germline, CDR1 is MDHEN, CDR2 SYDVKM. V shed 1 base and J shed 7 bases, with 10 bases lying between them.

This chain links TRBV5-1 with TRBJ2-7; D remains unclear. The CDR3 is 14 amino acids. Trimming removed 2 bases from V and 3 bases from J, with 12 bases in between. Germline V lookup: CDR1 SGHRS, CDR2 YFSETQ. The CDR3 spells CASSFKAGNYEQYF. CDR3 in DNA: TGCGCCAGCAGCTTTAAGGCAGGAAACTACGAGCAGTACTTC. Based on the CDR3 plus reference TRBV5-1 and TRBJ2-7, the full variable domain is KAGVTQTPRYLIKTRGQQVTLSCSPISGHRSVSWYQQTPGQGLQFLFEYFSETQRNKGNFPGRFSGRQFSNSRSEMNVSTLELGDSALYLCASSFKAGNYEQYFGPGTRLTVT.

This clonotype was detected ten times or more. The gene calls are TRBV9 and TRBJ1-5; 8 positions match TRBD1. V shed 5 bases, J shed 4 bases, and the junction held 5 bases outside the gene matches. Germline V gene data show CDR1 as SGDLS and CDR2 as YYNGEE. This CDR3 has 14 amino acids. This CDR3 is CASSEDRANQPQHF. The CDR3 DNA sequence: TGTGCCAGCAGTGAGGACAGGGCAAATCAGCCCCAGCATTTT.

This clonotype was observed many times. The rearrangement links TRBV4-1 to TRBJ2-3, with D perhaps TRBD1 (5 bases). With 1 base removed from V and 3 bases from J, the gap between germline ends came to 8 bases. CDR1 is MGHRA and CDR2 is YSYEKL in the germline V gene. CDR3 length equals 14 residues. CDR3 bases: TGCGCCAGCAGCCAAGCGACAGAAACAGATACGCAGTATTTT. Amino acids: CASSQATETDTQYF.

Points on this clonotype: A read error may be the cause here, since a much bigger clone is one base away. The rearrangement uses TRBV28 and TRBJ2-7, with TRBD1 as a possible D gene (6 bases). There are 14 residues in the CDR3. CDR1 is MDHEN and CDR2 is SYDVKM in the germline V gene. The DNA of the CDR3 is TGTGTCAGCAGTACAGGGTTAACCTCCTACGAGCAGTACTTC. This sequence encodes CVSSTGLTSYEQYF.

This clonotype was counted at least ten times. The chain uses TRBV4-1 and TRBJ2-2; TRBD2 matches 14 bases. V trimming: 1 base; J trimming: 6 bases; junction bases outside the gene matches: 1. This CDR3 has 16 amino acids. Germline V gene lookup returns CDR1 MGHRA and CDR2 YSYEKL. The CDR3 spells CASSQGLAGGPGELFF. The CDR3 DNA sequence: TGCGCCAGCAGCCAAGGACTAGCGGGGGGGCCCGGGGAGCTGTTTTTT.

On this clonotype itself: A much larger clone lies one base from this, so it may be a read error. The chain is built from TRBV5-3 and TRBJ2-1, with D uncertain. TRBV5-3 is an ORF, and what it does is uncertain. The CDR3 totals 15 residues. CDR3 bases: TGTGCCAGCAGCTTGCCCCGGGCCCCCTACAATGAGCAGTTCTTC. Translated, it gives CASSLPRAPYNEQFF.

This clonotype was counted many times. The CDR3 loop is CASSLDSGAFF. CDR3 DNA sequence: TGTGCCAGCAGCTTAGATAGCGGGGCTTTCTTT. This chain joins TRBV7-9 and TRBJ1-1; D gene uncertain. The CDR3 runs 11 residues. Germline V gene sequence: CDR1 SEHNR, CDR2 FQNEAQ (reference sequence). V shed 1 base and J shed 11 bases, with 8 bases lying between them.

This clonotype has a handful of counts. The chain uses TRBV30 and TRBJ2-2; the D is unclear. V was shortened by 6 bases and J by 1 base, with 15 bases between the two germline ends. Germline V gives CDR1 GTSNPN, CDR2 SVGIG (reference sequence). The CDR3 contains 15 residues. The CDR3 nucleotides read TGTGCCTGCTCAAAGTTCCAGCGGAACACCGGGGAGCTGTTTTTT. Its protein is CACSKFQRNTGELFF.

This clonotype has at least ten counts. The DNA of the CDR3 is TGCGCCAGCAGCCAGGGTACAAGGGCTGGAAACACCATATATTTT. Its protein product is CASSQGTRAGNTIYF. The chain couples TRBV4-3 to TRBJ1-3, with D uncertain. The CDR3 has 15 residues. Germline-derived CDR1 and CDR2 are LGHNA and YSLEER. V was clipped by 3 bases and J by 2 bases, with 11 bases between them.

This clonotype has at least ten counts. The chain joins TRBV19 to TRBJ2-2; no clear D gene. V was pared by 6 bases and J by 6 bases, with 5 bases between. In germline, CDR1 is LNHDA, CDR2 SQIVND (reference sequence). There are 11 residues in the CDR3. In DNA form, the CDR3 reads TGTGCCAGTAGCGAAGCCGGGGAGCTGTTTTTT. Its translation is CASSEAGELFF. The variable domain in full, with the rest retrieved from reference TRBV19 and TRBJ2-2, is DGGITQSPKYLFRKEGQNVTLSCEQNLNHDAMYWYRQDPGQGLRLIYYSQIVNDFQKGDIAEGYSVSREKKESFPLTVTSAQKNPTAFYLCASSEAGELFFGEGSRLTVL.

This clonotype was seen repeatedly, ten times or more. This chain uses TRBV12-3 or TRBV12-4 with TRBJ1-5, with no clear D. The CDR3 spans 15 residues. V was shortened by 4 bases and J by 4 bases, with 14 bases between the two germline ends. The CDR3 reads CASSSSGRANQPQHF. The CDR3 coding sequence is TGTGCCAGCAGTTCATCTGGACGGGCTAATCAGCCCCAGCATTTT.

As for this clonotype: Possible read error: a much larger clone is one base away. CDR3 region: CASSLDRVSRNQPQHF. The CDR3 DNA reads as TGTGCCAGCAGTCTAGACAGGGTCTCTCGCAATCAGCCCCAGCATTTT. The chain joins TRBV18 to TRBJ1-5; 7 positions match TRBD1. The CDR3 is 16 amino acids. Per germline, CDR1 KGHSH and CDR2 LQKENI. The J segment lost 2 bases and the V segment lost 8 bases, leaving 12 bases of the junction unmatched. The full variable domain, completed using reference TRBV18 and TRBJ1-5, is NAGVMQNPRHLVRRRGQEARLRCSPMKGHSHVYWYRQLPEEGLKFMVYLQKENIIDESGMPKERFSAEFPKEGPSILRIQQVVRGDSAAYFCASSLDRVSRNQPQHFGDGTRLSIL.

This clonotype came up many times. The chain employs TRBV20-1 and TRBJ2-7; no reliable D call. V gave up 0 bases and J gave up 4 bases, with 10 bases separating them. Germline values: CDR1 DFQATT, CDR2 SNEGSKA (reference sequence). CDR3 length: 13 amino acids. The CDR3 loop is CSARDPTDYEQYF. DNA for the CDR3: TGCAGTGCTAGAGACCCGACGGATTACGAGCAGTACTTC.

This clonotype was seen a few times. This chain links TRBV29-1 with TRBJ2-1, with 8 bases matching TRBD1. Per the germline V gene, CDR1 is SQVTM and CDR2 is ANQGSEA. The CDR3 length is 12 residues. V shed 3 bases, J shed 10 bases, and the junction held 5 bases outside the gene matches. The CDR3 nucleotides are TGCAGCGTTGAGGCAGGGGGCGGCGAGCAGTTCTTC. This gives the protein CSVEAGGGEQFF.

In its sample, this clonotype was seen a few times. This chain's CDR3 is CATSRARGGHNEQFF. The CDR3, as DNA: TGTGCCACCAGCAGAGCTCGGGGGGGGCACAATGAGCAGTTCTTC. This chain connects TRBV15 to TRBJ2-1, with 8 bases that match TRBD2. Germline CDR1 reads LNHNV; CDR2 reads YYDKDF (reference sequence). After removal of 1 base from V and 5 bases from J, the junction contained 4 bases not matched to a gene. The CDR3 runs to 15 residues.

This clonotype was seen a handful of times. The gene calls are TRBV3-1 and TRBJ2-7, with 9 positions matching TRBD1. V lost 2 bases and J lost 4; bases outside the gene matches: 9. The germline gives CDR1 LGHDT, CDR2 YNNKEL (reference sequence). The CDR3 extends over 16 amino acids. The CDR3 nucleotides read TGTGCCAGCAGCCAACCTACACAGGGGGCTGGATACGAGCAGTACTTC. The encoded protein is CASSQPTQGAGYEQYF.

This clonotype was observed many times. The chain's CDR3 is CASKTFGGQRSLASGTSDYEQYF. Here the CDR3 DNA reads TGTGCCAGCAAAACTTTTGGGGGTCAACGCTCGTTAGCATCCGGGACTAGCGATTACGAGCAGTACTTC. V and J are TRBV28 and TRBJ2-7, with 10 nucleotides matching TRBD2. CDR1 and CDR2 from the germline V gene are MDHEN and SYDVKM. The CDR3 extends over 23 amino acids. Unmatched junction bases numbered 34, after V lost 7 bases and J lost 4 bases.

This rearrangement joins TRBV6-5 to TRBJ2-1; D may be TRBD1 (6 bases). CDR1 and CDR2 from the germline V gene are MNHEY and SVGAGI. Trimming stripped 4 bases from V and 0 bases from J, with 10 bases between. This CDR3 has 15 residues. The CDR3 DNA is TGTGCCAGCAGTTCAGGGGTCCTCTCCTACAATGAGCAGTTCTTC. Translating gives CASSSGVLSYNEQFF.

The V and J genes are TRBV7-9 and TRBJ2-1; unclear D gene. The germline V gene encodes CDR1 SEHNR and CDR2 FQNEAQ (reference sequence). V shed 5 bases and J shed 7 bases, with 12 bases lying between them. CDR3 length: 13 residues. The CDR3 protein is CASSPVLGNEQFF. CDR3 nucleotides: TGTGCCAGCAGCCCAGTGTTGGGGAATGAGCAGTTCTTC. The whole variable domain, remainder taken from reference TRBV7-9 and TRBJ2-1, is DTGVSQNPRHKITKRGQNVTFRCDPISEHNRLYWYRQTLGQGPEFLTYFQNEAQLEKSRLLSDRFSAERPKGSFSTLEIQRTEQGDSAMYLCASSPVLGNEQFFGPGTRLTVL.

On this clonotype itself: This may arise from a read error, as a much more abundant clone is one base away. This chain uses TRBV7-9 with TRBJ1-4; tentatively, D is TRBD1 (5 bases). This CDR3 is built from 16 residues. Germline V lookup: CDR1 SEHNR, CDR2 FQNEAQ (reference sequence). V lost 5 bases to trimming and J lost 7 bases, with 20 bases between them. Written as DNA, the CDR3 is TGTGCCAGCAGCCCCGGGGGAGGAGGCTATAGTGAAAAACTGTTTTTT. It codes for CASSPGGGGYSEKLFF.

With regard to this clonotype: A much larger clonotype is one base distant, so this may be a read error. The gene calls are TRBV6-5 and TRBJ2-5; TRBD2 might be the D (6 bases). Germline V gene lookup returns CDR1 MNHEY and CDR2 SVGAGI. This CDR3 has 16 amino acids. The CDR3 DNA sequence: TGTGCCAGCTGTTACGGCCCGTGGCGGGGCAAAGAGACCCAGTACTTC. It encodes CASCYGPWRGKETQYF.

Only a few counts were recorded for this clonotype. This rearrangement joins TRBV7-3 to TRBJ2-5; D uncertain. The CDR3 loop spans 14 amino acids. The germline V gene encodes CDR1 SGHTA and CDR2 FQGTGA. V was shortened by 3 bases and J by 4 bases, with 12 bases between the two germline ends. The DNA for the CDR3 is TGTGCCAGCAGCTTGATCGGAGTGGCAGAGACCCAGTACTTC. This sequence encodes CASSLIGVAETQYF. Combining the CDR3 with reference TRBV7-3 and TRBJ2-5 gives the whole variable domain GAGVSQTPSNKVTEKGKYVELRCDPISGHTALYWYRQSLGQGPEFLIYFQGTGAADDSGLPNDRFFAVRPEGSVSTLKIQRTERGDSAVYLCASSLIGVAETQYFGPGTRLLVL.

This clonotype was seen more than once but under ten times. The chain carries TRBV9 and TRBJ1-5, with D possibly TRBD1 on 5 matching bases. The CDR3 loop spans 14 amino acids. CDR1 and CDR2 (germline): SGDLS, YYNGEE. Trimming stripped 0 bases from V and 5 bases from J, with 9 bases between. The CDR3 coding sequence is TGTGCCAGCAGCGTAGGACAGAGCTATCAGCCCCAGCATTTT. It specifies CASSVGQSYQPQHF.

Many counts were recorded for this clonotype. CDR3 protein: CASSYLTTRDTQYF. CDR3 nucleotides: TGTGCCAGCAGTTACTTGACTACTCGGGATACGCAGTATTTT. This rearrangement joins TRBV6-2 or TRBV6-3 to TRBJ2-3; tentatively, D is TRBD2 (5 bases). V shed 1 base and J shed 6 bases, with 11 bases lying between them. The germline CDR1 and CDR2 sequences are MNHEY and SVGEGT. The CDR3 consists of 14 residues.

The chain carries TRBV3-1 and TRBJ2-1; D is unclear. The CDR3 loop spans 13 amino acids. CDR1 is LGHDT and CDR2 is YNNKEL in the germline V gene (reference sequence). V was clipped by 1 base and J by 8 bases, with 9 bases between them. CDR3 coding DNA: TGTGCCAGCAGCCAAGGACTCCCATATGAGCAGTTCTTC. Amino acid sequence: CASSQGLPYEQFF.

This clonotype was recorded many times. The V and J genes are TRBV4-1 and TRBJ2-7, with D possibly being TRBD2 (6 bases). This CDR3 has 13 residues. Germline-derived CDR1 and CDR2 are MGHRA and YSYEKL. The ends were cut back, 1 base at V and 7 bases at J, with 11 bases in the middle. The CDR3 spells CASSQGLAQEQYF. DNA of the CDR3: TGCGCCAGCAGCCAAGGGCTAGCGCAAGAGCAGTACTTC.

This clonotype was seen only a few times. This chain joins TRBV6-2 or TRBV6-3 and TRBJ1-6; D call uncertain. The CDR3 extends over 17 amino acids. In germline, CDR1 is MNHEY, CDR2 SVGEGT. The ends were cut back, 2 bases at V and 0 bases at J, with 11 bases in the middle. CDR3 loop: CASSYHQKSSYNSPLHF. DNA of the CDR3: TGTGCCAGCAGTTACCATCAAAAGAGCTCCTATAATTCACCCCTCCACTTT.

This clonotype was found many times. The genes are TRBV30 and TRBJ1-4; the match to TRBD1 covers 7 bases. The germline V gene encodes CDR1 GTSNPN and CDR2 SVGIG (reference sequence). This CDR3 is built from 15 residues. J lost 6 bases, V lost 0 bases, and 7 bases had no gene match. The CDR3 bases are TGTGCCTGGAGTGTATTTTGGCAGGGGGATGAAAAACTGTTTTTT. Translated, it gives CAWSVFWQGDEKLFF.